What follows describes a single T cell receptor (beta chain). This clonotype is medium-sized (0.01 to 0.1%) on the basis of its frequency; no count is available. Its antigen is unknown. Its CDR3 holds 18 amino acids, cysteine through phenylalanine. No DNA is given. CDR1 MDHEN and CDR2 SYDVKM are derived from the germline V gene. The data belong to a study of human CD8 memory T cell subsets (dated by TCRdb to 2018 to 2021). For the study in its entirety: To assess clonal relationships, the TCRbeta repertoires of stem-like (TSTEM), progenitor exhausted-like (TPEX) and effector memory CD8+ T cell subsets were compared. TCRbeta repertoires were obtained from six donors, each contributing TSTEM, TPEX and effector memory subsets.

Density gradient separation was used to isolate peripheral blood mononuclear cells from buffy coats of healthy donors. Negative magnetic separation using EasySep or MojoSort CD8+ T cell isolation kits was how the study enriched total CD8+ T cells. An RNeasy Mini Kit was used to extract total RNA from duplicate vials of around 150,000 sorted CD8+ T cells per subset. PBMCs were used either fresh or after cryopreservation in fetal bovine serum containing 10% DMSO. Fluorescence-activated cell sorting on a FACSAria III was used to sort the CD8+ T cell subsets to purity. Beyond this particular receptor, the publication reports: Clonotypes were shared with effector memory cells by both stem-like subsets, but only minimal overlap was found between TSTEM and TPEX repertoires, suggesting distinct antigen spectra. Normalized Shannon-Wiener diversity was similarly high in the TSTEM and TPEX subsets, while the effector memory subsets were comparatively less diverse. Based on Chao1 estimates, TSTEM subsets appeared to have greater repertoire diversity than TPEX subsets, which could potentially reflect a broader range of specificities. Only TCRbeta chains were sequenced, and the repertoire comparisons were based on over 5 donors and tested using paired t-tests with Bonferroni correction.

A Human TCR Profiling Kit was used to prepare UMI-labeled 5' RACE TCRbeta libraries. Every TCRbeta library was prepared in parallel, with the same number of PCR cycles used for all of the libraries. As for the original processing: The number of functional CDR3beta clonotypes in each TCRbeta library ranged from about 2,700 to 18,000. MIGEC 1.2.9 was used for UMI extraction and consensus assembly, with at least three reads per UMI being required. MiXCR 3.0.3 was used to extract in-frame CDR3beta repertoires. Each sample was downsampled to 42,000 randomly selected UMIs before diversity metrics were computed in VDJtools 1.2.1. For the top 3,000 clones of each sample pair, the repertoire overlap metrics D, R and F2 were calculated in VDJtools. After the reads were reprocessed by TCRdb, one entry was made per CDR3 protein sequence, with no DNA. V and J calls and clone size were set by TCRdb, not the authors. The sample's records list 6,500 to 9,000 distinct CDR3 sequences. Clones ranked in the top ten supply roughly 25% of the sample.

The specimen sequenced was CD8+ T cells from PBMCs. The rearrangement combines TRBV28 with TRBJ1-2; checking the TCRdb D call of TRBD1 is not possible without DNA. This TCR was recovered from a human donor in good health. The CDR3 reads as follows: CASSLGEGQVTWNYGYTF.